The 11 T cell receptor beta chains in this list originate from one sample, sequenced in a study of cytomegalovirus exposure and HLA in healthy donors. The data were produced by immunoSEQ multiplex PCR, yet TCRdb's version contains in-frame clones alone and is incomplete. The table includes 120,000 or so clones, about nine tenths detected once. The sequencing sample was made of PBMCs. All receptors derive from a woman under 30 in good health and CMV-seronegative.

Remarks on this clone: This sample also contains other DNA sequences that code for the same CDR3. The chain uses TRBV6-6 and TRBJ1-2; the D gene is possibly TRBD1 (6 bases). The CDR3 is 13 residues long. The V end lost 4 bases, the J end lost 4 bases, and 10 bases lay between the germline ends. CDR1 and CDR2 (germline): MNHNY, SVGAGI (reference sequence). The CDR3 here is CASSSGQGYGYTF. CDR3 sequence (DNA): TGTGCCAGCAGTTCGGGACAAGGCTATGGCTACACCTTC.

The chain links TRBV19 to TRBJ2-7, with D tentatively TRBD1 (5 bases). Germline CDR1 LNHDA, CDR2 SQIVND (reference sequence). The CDR3 has 13 residues. Trimming left V 6 bases short and J 5 bases short, with 14 bases between. The CDR3 DNA follows: TGTGCCAGTAGAGACAGCAACTACGACGAGCAGTACTTC. Encoded protein: CASRDSNYDEQYF.

The chain carries TRBV11-2 and TRBJ2-1; D is undetermined. Germline V gene sequence: CDR1 SGHAT, CDR2 FQNNGV. Trimming pared 8 bases from V and 6 bases from J, leaving 8 bases between. The CDR3 loop spans 11 amino acids. This chain's CDR3 is CASARGNEQFF. CDR3 sequence (DNA): TGTGCCAGCGCCCGCGGCAATGAGCAGTTCTTC.

The J gene is TRBJ1-2, the V gene TRBV21-1; the table gives TRBD1 as D, unverified against the DNA. TRBV21-1 is a documented pseudogene. This CDR3 has 14 amino acids. As DNA, the CDR3 is TGTGCCAGCGGACGGGACAGGTCTAACTATGGCTACACCTTC. The encoded protein is CASGRDRSNYGYTF.

This chain joins TRBV25-1 and TRBJ1-4; the match to TRBD1 covers 8 bases. Unmatched junction bases numbered 5, after V lost 5 bases and J lost 6 bases. This CDR3 has 14 residues. CDR1 is MGHDK and CDR2 is SYGVNS in the germline V gene. The CDR3 protein is CASSFQGAHEKLFF. As DNA, the CDR3 is TGTGCCAGCAGTTTTCAGGGGGCACATGAAAAACTGTTTTTT.

V and J are TRBV18 and TRBJ2-7, with a tentative D call TRBD2 (6 bases). The CDR3 covers 15 residues. V dropped 6 bases and J dropped 1 base, with 16 bases sitting between them. The germline CDR1 and CDR2 sequences are KGHSH and LQKENI. The CDR3 here is CASSLTSGTSYEQYF. In DNA form, the CDR3 reads TGTGCCAGCTCTTTGACTAGTGGCACATCCTACGAGCAGTACTTC.

This clone was picked up a small number of times. The CDR3 DNA follows: TGTGCCAGCAGCTTAGATACTAGCGGGGCCTACGAGCAGTACTTC. It translates to CASSLDTSGAYEQYF. The chain couples TRBV11-3 to TRBJ2-7; the match to TRBD2 covers 10 bases. This CDR3 is built from 15 residues. Germline V gene data show CDR1 as SGHNT and CDR2 as YENEEA. The V gene end was trimmed by 0 bases and the J gene end by 2 bases; junction bases not matched to a gene: 1.

The chain joins TRBV18 to TRBJ1-2; D is uncertain. Trimming took 6 bases from V and 2 from J, leaving 10 bases between them. This CDR3 is 13 amino acids long. Germline lookup yields CDR1 KGHSH and CDR2 LQKENI. This CDR3 is CASSPGSNYGYTF. The CDR3 region has the DNA TGTGCCAGCTCCCCAGGCTCGAACTATGGCTACACCTTC.

The chain is built from TRBV28 and TRBJ2-2, with D perhaps TRBD1 (8 bases). V lost 6 bases and J 6 bases, leaving 17 bases between the germline ends. The CDR3 has 15 residues. CDR1 MDHEN and CDR2 SYDVKM come from the germline V gene. The chain's CDR3 is CASSLRTGRAGELFF. For the CDR3, the DNA is TGTGCCAGCAGCCTAAGGACAGGGAGGGCCGGGGAGCTGTTTTTT.

This chain links TRBV11-2 with TRBJ2-5; 9 nucleotides agree with TRBD1. The CDR3 totals 15 residues. After removal of 4 bases from V and 5 bases from J, the junction contained 8 bases not matched to a gene. Germline lookup yields CDR1 SGHAT and CDR2 FQNNGV. CDR3 region: CASSSPGQGAETQYF. CDR3 DNA sequence: TGTGCCAGCAGCTCCCCGGGACAGGGTGCGGAGACCCAGTACTTC.

The chain links TRBV15 to TRBJ1-5, with no clear D. CDR1 and CDR2 (germline): LNHNV, YYDKDF (reference sequence). Between the trimmed V and J ends, which lost 1 base and 0 bases, there was a span of 7 bases. This CDR3 has 15 residues. In nucleotides, the CDR3 is TGTGCCACCAGCAGAGCTGGCGGTAGCAATCAGCCCCAGCATTTT. It codes for CATSRAGGSNQPQHF.